This T cell receptor beta chain comes out of a study of blood T cell repertoires in COVID-19. Overall study: The United States, Italy and Spain were the sources of the acute and convalescent COVID-19 samples. Sample material is recorded as cDNA or gDNA derived from T cells, B-cell-depleted T cells, or PBMCs.

Exposed enrollees had met someone with a PCR-confirmed or clinician-diagnosed COVID-19 case at some point within the 2 weeks before study entry. The ends lost 9 bases at V and 2 bases at J; junction bases unmatched: 0. Germline CDR1 KGHDR, CDR2 SFDVKD. The CDR3 is 12 amino acids. Produced via immunoSEQ multiplex PCR; TCRdb's table is partial and in-frame only. The table lists 350,000 or so clones, 88% of them singletons. The sequence derives from a woman younger than 45 who had been exposed to COVID-19. This sequence joins TRBV24-1 and TRBJ1-5, with 7 nucleotides matching TRBD1. Specimen: PBMCs or T cells enriched from blood (not recorded which). The chain's CDR3 is CATGQGNQPQHF. CDR3 nucleotide sequence: TGTGCCACCGGACAGGGCAATCAGCCCCAGCATTTT.